This T cell receptor (beta chain) was captured in a study of beta chain features in type 1 diabetes. Whole-study context: No patient-donor differences in age, gender, total cells or subset yield.

The authors reverse transcribed all of the isolated RNA, so sequencing captured expressed TCRB transcripts. The repertoire was sequenced with immunoSEQ multiplex PCR; TCRdb's copy has only in-frame clones and lacks some. The sample records about 280,000 clones, approximately 16% being singletons. The CDR3 totals 15 residues. Per germline, CDR1 SEHNR and CDR2 FQNEAQ (reference sequence). Trimming removed 5 bases at V and 4 bases at J, with 16 bases between. Points from the study as a whole: Moderate but significant shortening of TCRB CDR3s was recorded in all four CD4+ subsets from Type 1 diabetes patients.

As regards this clone: Its antigen is still unknown.

This receptor was obtained from a man younger than 30 with type 1 diabetes. The V and J genes are TRBV7-9 and TRBJ2-3; D remains unclear. Sample: naive CD4+ T cells from blood. The CDR3, as DNA: TGTGCCAGCAGCCCGAGCGTAGCAAGCTCAGATACGCAGTATTTT. Its protein is CASSPSVASSDTQYF.